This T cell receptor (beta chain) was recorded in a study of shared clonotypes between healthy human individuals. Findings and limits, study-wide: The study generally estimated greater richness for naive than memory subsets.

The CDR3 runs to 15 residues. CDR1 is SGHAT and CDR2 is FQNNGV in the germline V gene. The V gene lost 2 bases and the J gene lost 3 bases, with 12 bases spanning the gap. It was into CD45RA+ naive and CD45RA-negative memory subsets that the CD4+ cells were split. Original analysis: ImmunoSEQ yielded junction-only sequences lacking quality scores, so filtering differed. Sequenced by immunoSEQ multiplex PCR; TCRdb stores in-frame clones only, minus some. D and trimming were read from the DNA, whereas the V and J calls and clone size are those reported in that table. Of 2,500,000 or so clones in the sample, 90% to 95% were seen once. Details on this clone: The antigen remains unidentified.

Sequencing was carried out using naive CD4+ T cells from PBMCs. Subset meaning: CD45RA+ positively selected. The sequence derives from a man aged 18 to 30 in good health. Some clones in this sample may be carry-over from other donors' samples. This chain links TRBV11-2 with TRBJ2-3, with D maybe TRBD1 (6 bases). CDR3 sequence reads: CASSLQGRGTDTQYF. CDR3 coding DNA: TGTGCCAGCAGCTTACAGGGGCGCGGTACAGATACGCAGTATTTT. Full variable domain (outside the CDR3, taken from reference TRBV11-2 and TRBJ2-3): EAGVAQSPRYKIIEKRQSVAFWCNPISGHATLYWYQQILGQGPKLLIQFQNNGVVDDSQLPKDRFSAERLKGVDSTLKIQPAKLEDSAVYLCASSLQGRGTDTQYFGPGTRLTVL.